Shown below are 8 T cell receptor beta chains from a single sample sequenced in a study of T cell changes during pregnancy in multiple sclerosis. Sequencing was performed with immunoSEQ multiplex PCR; in TCRdb, only in-frame clones are kept and a portion is missing. The sample carries 35,000 to 45,000 clones, less than 90% recorded once. The sample in question was CD4+ T cells from peripheral blood mononuclear cells, obtained in the first trimester of pregnancy. The receptor source for this set is a female donor with multiple sclerosis, enrolled in a pregnancy study.

CDR3: CAGYIDRGLYQNEQFF. CDR3 coding DNA: TGTGCCGGCTATATCGACAGGGGGCTCTATCAGAATGAGCAGTTCTTC. This chain uses TRBV21-1 with TRBJ2-1; the table gives TRBD1 as D, unverified against the DNA. TRBV21-1 is classified as a pseudogene. The CDR3 extends over 16 amino acids.

CDR3 loop: CASSNRVGVGSNTEAFF. CDR3 nucleotide sequence: TGTGCCAGCAGTAACAGGGTGGGCGTTGGTTCGAACACTGAAGCTTTCTTT. This chain uses TRBV27 with TRBJ1-1; tentative D call: TRBD1 (6 bases). From germline, CDR1 is MNHEY and CDR2 SMNVEV (reference sequence). The CDR3 extends over 17 amino acids. Trimming removed 5 bases from V and 1 base from J, with 20 bases in between.

The V gene is TRBV2, the J gene TRBJ2-7, with D perhaps TRBD1 (6 bases). This CDR3 is 14 amino acids long. CDR1 and CDR2 (germline): SNHLY, FYNNEI. Between the trimmed V and J ends, which lost 3 bases and 4 bases, there was a span of 13 bases. CDR3 in amino acids: CASSDSGHSYEQYF. CDR3 DNA: TGTGCCAGCAGTGATTCGGGACACTCTTACGAGCAGTACTTC.

This clone appeared a single time. The CDR3 sequence: CASSLDRDYNEQFF. The CDR3 region has the DNA TGTGCCAGCAGCTTAGATCGGGACTACAATGAGCAGTTCTTC. The V call is TRBV11-3, the J call TRBJ2-1, with D possibly matching TRBD2 (5 bases). There are 14 residues in the CDR3. Trimming shortened V by 0 bases and J by 3 bases, and 6 bases separated the two germline ends. Germline V CDR1 and CDR2: SGHNT, YENEEA.

The chain has TRBV27 and TRBJ2-7, with a weak D call TRBD2 (5 bases). Germline V gives CDR1 MNHEY, CDR2 SMNVEV (reference sequence). V lost 5 bases to trimming and J lost 2 bases, with 16 bases between them. This CDR3 comprises 15 residues. The CDR3 loop reads CASSLRRVRTYEQYF. Written as DNA, the CDR3 is TGTGCCAGCAGTCTCCGGCGGGTCCGCACCTACGAGCAGTACTTC.

The chain joins TRBV10-3 to TRBJ1-5; D possibly corresponds to TRBD1 (6 bases). The CDR3 runs 13 residues. The V and J ends lost 3 bases and 5 bases respectively, with 8 bases between them. Germline V gene sequence: CDR1 ENHRY, CDR2 SYGVKD. DNA for the CDR3: TGTGCCATCAGTGATCGACAGGATCAGCCCCAGCATTTT. Protein sequence: CAISDRQDQPQHF.

CDR3 residues: CASGLGGTRSPYEQYF. CDR3 sequence (DNA): TGTGCTAGTGGTTTGGGTGGCACCCGTTCTCCCTACGAGCAGTACTTC. The chain has TRBV12-5 and TRBJ2-7; D is unresolved. Germline V gene lookup returns CDR1 LGHNT and CDR2 FRNRAP. CDR3 size: 16 residues. V shed 1 base and J shed 2 bases, with 15 bases lying between them.

The chain joins TRBV5-4 to TRBJ2-7, with TRBD1 matching 9 bases. With 4 bases clipped from V and 4 bases from J, the junction kept 9 bases outside the gene matches. CDR1 SGHNT and CDR2 YYREEE come from the germline V gene (reference sequence). The CDR3 is 15 amino acids. In DNA, the CDR3 is TGTGCCAGCAGCCTGGAAGGGACAGGGTCGTACGAGCAGTACTTC. Translation gives CASSLEGTGSYEQYF.